The 25 T cell receptor beta chains presented below share a single source sample, sequenced in a study of T cell changes during pregnancy in multiple sclerosis. The table came from immunoSEQ multiplex PCR; TCRdb's copy has only in-frame clones and leaves some out. The sample has approximately 52,000 clones; about 92% are singletons. Sequenced here: CD4+ T cells from peripheral blood mononuclear cells, sampled after pregnancy. The source is a female donor with multiple sclerosis, enrolled in a pregnancy study.

CDR3 amino acids: CAWSVRGKGVEQYF. The CDR3, as DNA: TGTGCCTGGAGTGTACGGGGTAAGGGAGTCGAGCAGTACTTC. The V gene is TRBV30, the J gene TRBJ2-7, with a possible D match to TRBD2 (5 bases). This CDR3 region has 14 residues. Germline V gene lookup returns CDR1 GTSNPN and CDR2 SVGIG (reference sequence). The ends were cut back, 0 bases at V and 6 bases at J, with 15 bases in the middle.

The CDR3: CASSPVGAARDGEQFF. In DNA form, the CDR3 reads TGTGCCAGCTCACCGGTTGGGGCAGCCCGAGACGGGGAGCAGTTCTTC. The chain combines TRBV18 with TRBJ2-1, with TRBD1 as a possible D gene (5 bases). The germline V gene has CDR1 KGHSH and CDR2 LQKENI. The V and J ends lost 3 bases and 10 bases respectively, with 22 bases between them. The CDR3 contains 16 residues. Using reference TRBV18 and TRBJ2-1 for the parts outside the CDR3, the full variable domain is NAGVMQNPRHLVRRRGQEARLRCSPMKGHSHVYWYRQLPEEGLKFMVYLQKENIIDESGMPKERFSAEFPKEGPSILRIQQVVRGDSAAYFCASSPVGAARDGEQFFGPGTRLTVL.

The V call is TRBV6-1, the J call TRBJ2-1; 12 bases fit TRBD2. CDR3 length: 14 amino acids. The ends lost 8 bases at V and 12 bases at J; junction bases unmatched: 11. The germline CDR1 and CDR2 sequences are MNHNS and SASEGT. The chain's CDR3 is CASHNRLAGALQFF. CDR3 nucleotide sequence: TGTGCCAGCCATAATAGACTAGCGGGAGCCCTGCAGTTCTTC.

Remarks on this clone: At one of its ends the junction is not consistent with the germline gene, which may arise from a read error. The chain has TRBV7-7 and TRBJ1-4; no firm D call. Looked up from germline, CDR1 is SSHAT and CDR2 is FNYEAQ (reference sequence). The CDR3 covers 15 residues. In nucleotides, the CDR3 is TGTGCTAGCAGCTTAGGTTCAGGATCTAATGAAAAACTGTTTTTT. This gives the protein CASSLGSGSNEKLFF.

The chain uses TRBV19 and TRBJ2-3; the match to TRBD1 covers 8 bases. Looked up from germline, CDR1 is LNHDA and CDR2 is SQIVND (reference sequence). CDR3 length: 15 residues. V shed 5 bases, J shed 6 bases, and the junction held 10 bases outside the gene matches. The CDR3 reads CASSLRTGQTDTQYF. The CDR3, as DNA: TGTGCCAGTAGTCTCCGGACAGGGCAGACGGATACGCAGTATTTT. The whole variable domain, remainder taken from reference TRBV19 and TRBJ2-3, is DGGITQSPKYLFRKEGQNVTLSCEQNLNHDAMYWYRQDPGQGLRLIYYSQIVNDFQKGDIAEGYSVSREKKESFPLTVTSAQKNPTAFYLCASSLRTGQTDTQYFGPGTRLTVL.

The rearrangement joins TRBV2 to TRBJ1-2; 8 positions agree with TRBD1. Germline assignment: CDR1 SNHLY and CDR2 FYNNEI. This CDR3 spans 16 amino acids. V shed 3 bases and J 3 bases; nucleotides not matched to a gene: 9. The CDR3 is CASSDPGGAGDYGYTF. CDR3 coding DNA: TGTGCCAGCAGTGACCCAGGGGGCGCCGGCGACTATGGCTACACCTTC. Together with reference TRBV2 and TRBJ1-2, the CDR3 gives the full variable domain: EPEVTQTPSHQVTQMGQEVILRCVPISNHLYFYWYRQILGQKVEFLVSFYNNEISEKSEIFDDQFSVERPDGSNFTLKIRSTKLEDSAMYFCASSDPGGAGDYGYTFGSGTRLTVV.

This clone was observed a single time. The chain carries TRBV5-6 and TRBJ1-1; TRBD1 aligns across 8 bases. The junction had 6 bases not matched to a gene; V was cut back by 4 bases and J by 1 base. Germline V lookup: CDR1 SGHDT, CDR2 YYEEEE. This CDR3 is 15 amino acids long. The CDR3 DNA is TGTGCCAGCAGCCCGGAGGGGACAGGGAACACTGAAGCTTTCTTT. Encoded protein: CASSPEGTGNTEAFF.

DNA of the CDR3: TGTGCCAGCAGCGTAACAGCGGCTAACAATCAGCCCCAGCATTTT. This sequence encodes CASSVTAANNQPQHF. The chain recombines TRBV28 with TRBJ1-5; unclear D gene. Germline assignment: CDR1 MDHEN and CDR2 SYDVKM. The CDR3 has 15 amino acids. V lost 6 bases and J lost 3, with 15 bases in between.

The chain couples TRBV18 to TRBJ2-1, with 7 bases that match TRBD2. J was trimmed by 0 bases and V by 3 bases; bases with no gene match: 11. The CDR3 is 18 residues long. Germline V gene data show CDR1 as KGHSH and CDR2 as LQKENI. For the CDR3, the DNA is TGTGCCAGCTCACCGATTTTAGCGGGCCAAAGCTCCTACAATGAGCAGTTCTTC. It is translated as CASSPILAGQSSYNEQFF.

This clone occurred once. V is TRBV5-1 and J is TRBJ1-6; tentative D call: TRBD1 (5 bases). Per the germline V gene, CDR1 is SGHRS and CDR2 is YFSETQ. The CDR3 totals 14 residues. The V end lost 4 bases, the J end lost 7 bases, and 12 bases lay between the germline ends. This CDR3 is CASSLSGGNSPLHF. CDR3 nucleotide sequence: TGCGCCAGCAGCCTAAGCGGGGGAAATTCACCCCTCCACTTT.

The rearrangement joins TRBV5-1 to TRBJ1-4; TRBD1 agrees at 10 bases. Germline V gene data show CDR1 as SGHRS and CDR2 as YFSETQ. The junction had 3 bases not matched to a gene; V was cut back by 0 bases and J by 7 bases. The length of the CDR3 is 15 residues. This CDR3 reads CASSLVGTGVEKLFF. CDR3 in DNA: TGCGCCAGCAGCTTGGTGGGGACAGGGGTTGAAAAACTGTTTTTT.

The V and J genes are TRBV19 and TRBJ2-1, with D perhaps matching TRBD2 (5 bases). The CDR3 contains 17 residues. Trimming took off 0 bases at V and 10 bases at J, with 22 bases between the two ends. The V gene's germline CDR1 is LNHDA and CDR2 SQIVND (reference sequence). The CDR3 is CASSIDRGSGSKREQFF. The CDR3, as DNA: TGTGCCAGTAGTATAGATCGAGGGTCTGGGAGTAAGAGGGAGCAGTTCTTC.

The J gene is TRBJ1-2, the V gene TRBV18, with D hard to call. Trimming removed 4 bases from V and 4 bases from J, with 22 bases in between. The CDR3 contains 17 residues. Germline V gene data show CDR1 as KGHSH and CDR2 as LQKENI. The CDR3 DNA sequence: TGTGCCAGCTCACTCCAGAGAAGTCGCGGCGGCCTCTATGGCTACACCTTC. Its protein is CASSLQRSRGGLYGYTF.

This chain uses TRBV7-9 with TRBJ1-3; tentatively, D is TRBD1 (6 bases). In germline, CDR1 is SEHNR, CDR2 FQNEAQ (reference sequence). V was cut by 0 bases and J by 4 bases, with 10 bases left in between. The CDR3 has 15 residues. The CDR3 sequence: CASSLAGARGNTIYF. The CDR3, as DNA: TGTGCCAGCAGCTTAGCGGGGGCGCGAGGAAACACCATATATTTT.

The V gene is TRBV7-2, the J gene TRBJ2-1, with TRBD1 matching 9 bases. After removal of 5 bases from V and 6 bases from J, the junction contained 8 bases not matched to a gene. The CDR3 has 15 amino acids. CDR1 is SGHTA, CDR2 FQGNSA, per germline. The CDR3 loop reads CASSLMDRGSNEQFF. DNA of the CDR3: TGTGCCAGCAGCCTCATGGACAGGGGCAGCAATGAGCAGTTCTTC.

V usage is TRBV7-2 and J usage is TRBJ1-4; 9 bases fit TRBD1. Germline CDR1 reads SGHTA; CDR2 reads FQGNSA. There are 14 residues in the CDR3. V trimming: 4 bases; J trimming: 7 bases; junction bases outside the gene matches: 4. The CDR3 loop reads CASSSDRGSEKLFF. Written as DNA, the CDR3 is TGTGCCAGCAGCTCGGACAGGGGAAGTGAAAAACTGTTTTTT.

The CDR3 DNA is TGTGCCAGCAGCTTGTGGGGCACGAGGAACACTGAAGCTTTCTTT. Amino acid sequence: CASSLWGTRNTEAFF. The chain uses TRBV5-6 and TRBJ1-1, with a tentative D call TRBD1 (5 bases). The CDR3 totals 15 residues. Trimming removed 1 base at V and 1 base at J, with 11 bases between. Looked up from germline, CDR1 is SGHDT and CDR2 is YYEEEE.

With regard to this clone: The conserved closing phenylalanine or tryptophan is absent in this CDR3, likely reflecting a read error. The limits of the CDR3 on the DNA are not certain, so only TCRdb's listed CDR3 is given. The chain links TRBV10-3 to TRBJ2-7; the D call in the table, TRBD1, was not verified against the DNA. Both ends counted, the CDR3 spans 11 residues. CDR1 and CDR2 from the germline V gene are ENHRY and SYGVKD. This chain's CDR3 is CAISKPGQRQG.

The chain recombines TRBV9 with TRBJ2-5; the match to TRBD1 covers 8 bases. The CDR3 length is 15 residues. J gave up 2 bases and V 0 bases, and 3 bases lay outside the gene matches. Germline CDR1 and CDR2: SGDLS and YYNGEE. The CDR3 DNA reads as TGTGCCAGCAGCGTAGGGACAGGGAGTCAAGAGACCCAGTACTTC. It specifies CASSVGTGSQETQYF.

This sequence joins TRBV6-1 and TRBJ2-7, with D possibly TRBD1 on 6 matching bases. Trimming took off 7 bases at V and 2 bases at J, with 6 bases between the two ends. The germline gives CDR1 MNHNS, CDR2 SASEGT. This CDR3 is 11 amino acids long. CDR3 nucleotide sequence: TGTGCCAGCACAGGGGCCTACGAGCAGTACTTC. This translates into CASTGAYEQYF.

This chain links TRBV7-9 with TRBJ2-7, with 10 bases aligning to TRBD1. The germline CDR1 and CDR2 sequences are SEHNR and FQNEAQ (reference sequence). Trimming took 4 bases from V and 2 from J; bases not matched to a gene: 5. The CDR3 is made up of 15 amino acids. The CDR3 DNA sequence: TGTGCCAGCAGCTCTACCGGGACAGGGGCCTACGAGCAGTACTTC. Its translation: CASSSTGTGAYEQYF.

The V gene is TRBV2, the J gene TRBJ2-1; 8 nucleotides agree with TRBD2. V dropped 4 bases and J dropped 7; count of bases not matched to a gene: 9. The CDR3 contains 15 residues. Looked up from germline, CDR1 is SNHLY and CDR2 is FYNNEI. CDR3 DNA sequence: TGTGCCAGCAGTGCCAGATCGGGAGGGCGAAATGAGCAGTTCTTC. It translates to CASSARSGGRNEQFF.

The V gene is TRBV27, the J gene TRBJ2-3; 9 bases are a match to TRBD1. The CDR3 runs 12 residues. Per germline, CDR1 MNHEY and CDR2 SMNVEV (reference sequence). V dropped 6 bases and J dropped 11; count of bases not matched to a gene: 6. The CDR3 spells CASRTGGGRQYF. The CDR3 region has the DNA TGTGCCAGCAGAACAGGGGGCGGGAGGCAGTATTTT.

Written as DNA, the CDR3 is TGCGCCAGCAGCTTGGCCCCGTCCGGTAGCGGGGGGGACTACGAGCAGTACTTC. It yields the protein CASSLAPSGSGGDYEQYF. This chain uses TRBV5-1 with TRBJ2-7, with TRBD2 matching 11 bases. V trimming: 0 bases; J trimming: 3 bases; junction bases outside the gene matches: 11. The length of the CDR3 is 18 residues. Germline loops: CDR1 SGHRS, CDR2 YFSETQ.

The count of this clone is one. The chain couples TRBV4-3 to TRBJ1-2; TRBD1 matches 7 bases. V lost 2 bases, J lost 7 bases, and 10 bases stayed unmatched. The CDR3 loop spans 15 amino acids. Germline V lookup: CDR1 LGHNA, CDR2 YSLEER. CDR3 region: CASSQHRDSFAGYTF. The CDR3, as DNA: TGCGCCAGCAGCCAACACCGGGACAGTTTTGCTGGCTACACCTTC.